This T cell receptor (beta chain) was sequenced for a study of blood T cell repertoires in COVID-19. Study details: Specimens from acute and convalescent COVID-19 originated in the United States, Italy and Spain. PBMCs, B-cell-depleted T cells, or T cells provided the cDNA or gDNA that made up the material.

This clone was detected only a few times. The CDR3 extends over 15 amino acids. V dropped 3 bases and J dropped 5 bases, with 16 bases sitting between them. Looked up from germline, CDR1 is LNHDA and CDR2 is SQIVND (reference sequence). Under the authors' procedure: Amplification of reference gene primers was used by the study to estimate nucleated cell counts. The table came from immunoSEQ multiplex PCR; TCRdb's copy has only in-frame clones and leaves some out. That table is the source of V, J and clone size, and D and trimming were worked out from the DNA. Of hundreds of thousands of clones in the sample, about 90% were seen once.

The sequencing input was peripheral blood. This chain uses TRBV19 with TRBJ1-1; D is possibly TRBD1 (6 bases). The source is a woman aged 18-30 years with acute or convalescent COVID-19. This CDR3 is CASSIPRRGGTEAFF. CDR3 in DNA: TGTGCCAGTAGTATCCCCCGACGAGGGGGAACTGAAGCTTTCTTT.